This note documents a single T cell receptor (beta chain) sequence. These data originate in a study of shared clonotypes between healthy human individuals. Across the whole study: Per donor, CD8 memory used one plate, CD8 naive used two, CD4 memory used three and CD4 naive used three.

The authors loaded 150 to 250 ng DNA, some 32,000 T cell genomes, into sorted-subset replicate PCRs. Profiling relied on immunoSEQ multiplex PCR, and the TCRdb table lists in-frame clones only, not all of them. The table has millions of clones, about 95% seen once. This CDR3 spans 13 amino acids. Germline lookup yields CDR1 SGHNT and CDR2 YYREEE (reference sequence). V was trimmed by 2 bases and J by 5 bases, leaving 10 bases between them. CD45RO-negative, CCR7-positively selected cells formed the naive CD8 fraction, excluding terminally differentiated effector memory CD45RA+ cells. All of the donors resided in Nashville, Tennessee, and each was a Caucasian adult.

This receptor was identified in a man between 18 and 35 years old in good health. Sequencing was done on a sample of naive CD8+ T cells sorted from blood. The chain employs TRBV5-4 and TRBJ1-2, with no clear D. The CDR3 DNA sequence: TGTGCCAGCAGCTTCCCGGGGAAGTATGGCTACACCTTC. Its protein product is CASSFPGKYGYTF. Variable domain in full (rest from reference TRBV5-4 and TRBJ1-2): ETGVTQSPTHLIKTRGQQVTLRCSSQSGHNTVSWYQQALGQGPQFIFQYYREEENGRGNFPPRFSGLQFPNYSSELNVNALELDDSALYLCASSFPGKYGYTFGSGTRLTVV.